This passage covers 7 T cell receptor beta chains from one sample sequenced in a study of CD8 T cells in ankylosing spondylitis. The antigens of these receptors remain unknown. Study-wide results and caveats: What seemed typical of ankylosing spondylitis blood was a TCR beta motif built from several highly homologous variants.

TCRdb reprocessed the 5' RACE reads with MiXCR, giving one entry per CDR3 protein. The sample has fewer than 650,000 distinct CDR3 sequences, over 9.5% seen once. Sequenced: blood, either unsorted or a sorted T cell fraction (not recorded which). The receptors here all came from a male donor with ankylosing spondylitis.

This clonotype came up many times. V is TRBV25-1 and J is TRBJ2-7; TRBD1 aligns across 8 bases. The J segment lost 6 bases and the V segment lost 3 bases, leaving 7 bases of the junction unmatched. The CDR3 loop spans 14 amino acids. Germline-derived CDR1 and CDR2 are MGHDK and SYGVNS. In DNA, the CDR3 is TGTGCCAGCAGTGAGATGACAGGGGTGGGCGAGCAGTACTTC. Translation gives CASSEMTGVGEQYF.

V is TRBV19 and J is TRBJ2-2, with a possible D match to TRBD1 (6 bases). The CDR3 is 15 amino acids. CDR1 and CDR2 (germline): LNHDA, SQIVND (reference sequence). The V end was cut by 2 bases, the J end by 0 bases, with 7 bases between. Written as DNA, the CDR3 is TGTGCCAGTAGTATACAGGGGTCGAACACCGGGGAGCTGTTTTTT. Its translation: CASSIQGSNTGELFF.

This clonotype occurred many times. The CDR3 nucleotides are TGTGCCAGCAGCCAGGGACAGGGGACCACCGGGGAGCTGTTTTTT. This encodes CASSQGQGTTGELFF. The chain uses TRBV4-2 and TRBJ2-2; 10 bases agree with TRBD1. The germline V gene has CDR1 LGHNA and CDR2 YNFKEQ. The V segment lost 3 bases and the J segment 4 bases; nucleotides outside the gene matches: 2. CDR3 length: 15 amino acids.

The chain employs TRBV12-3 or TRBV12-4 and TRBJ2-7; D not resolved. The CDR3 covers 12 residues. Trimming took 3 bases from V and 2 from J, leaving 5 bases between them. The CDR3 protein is CASSFPTYEQYF. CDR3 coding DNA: TGTGCCAGCAGTTTTCCCACCTACGAGCAGTACTTC.

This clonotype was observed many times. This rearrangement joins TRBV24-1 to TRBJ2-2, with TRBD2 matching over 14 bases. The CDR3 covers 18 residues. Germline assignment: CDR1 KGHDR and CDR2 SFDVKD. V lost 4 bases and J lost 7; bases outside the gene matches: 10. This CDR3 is CATSESGLAGEGGGELFF. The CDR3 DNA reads TGTGCCACCAGTGAGTCGGGACTAGCGGGAGAAGGCGGCGGGGAGCTGTTTTTT.

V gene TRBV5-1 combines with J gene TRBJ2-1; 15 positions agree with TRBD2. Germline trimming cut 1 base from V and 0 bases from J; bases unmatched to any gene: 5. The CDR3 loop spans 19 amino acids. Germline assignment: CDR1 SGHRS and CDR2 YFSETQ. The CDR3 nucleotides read TGCGCCAGCAGCTTGTTGGGACTAGCGGGAGGAAGCTCCTACAATGAGCAGTTCTTC. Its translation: CASSLLGLAGGSSYNEQFF.

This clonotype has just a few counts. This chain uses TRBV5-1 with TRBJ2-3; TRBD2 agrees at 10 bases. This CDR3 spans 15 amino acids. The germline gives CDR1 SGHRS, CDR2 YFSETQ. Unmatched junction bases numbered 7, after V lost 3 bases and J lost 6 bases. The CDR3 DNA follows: TGCGCCAGCAGCTCAGGAGCGGGAGGGCCGGATACGCAGTATTTT. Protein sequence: CASSSGAGGPDTQYF.